This section outlines one T cell receptor beta chain sequence together with its context. The clone's antigen remains unknown. From cysteine to phenylalanine, the CDR3 is 16 amino acids long. DNA was not recorded. From a lookup of the germline V gene, CDR1 and CDR2 are SGHRS and YFSETQ. From each donor, a roughly 2.5 ml peripheral blood sample was collected into PAXgene tubes and stored at -80 degrees C. Without T cell sorting, total RNA was isolated from whole blood using the PAXgene blood miRNA kit on an automated QIAcube. Peripheral blood from monozygotic twin pairs, either concordant or discordant for inflammatory bowel disease, underwent deep TCRalpha and TCRbeta repertoire profiling that used unique molecular barcoding. Smoking habits were recorded for all twin pairs, with individuals classified as current, former or never smokers. This sample was taken from a study of monozygotic twins with inflammatory bowel disease (dated by TCRdb to about 2019). In terms of the full investigation: The full study comprised 28 monozygotic twin pairs: nine German pairs (four IBD-concordant, five IBD-discordant) and 19 IBD-discordant Danish pairs. The search for disease-associated traits relied mainly on comparing IBD patients with their genetically identical healthy co-twins within discordant pairs. Each individual had, on average, about 151 000 unique TCRalpha sequences and 181 000 unique TCRbeta sequences available for analysis. What the research found in general, with its limitations: The results gave no support for a single strong signal or clonotype linked to IBD. Because patients were on differing immunosuppressive treatments, the repertoires may have picked up extra background noise and inter-individual variability. IBD patients had lower TCRbeta repertoire diversity, measured by the inverse Simpson index, than their healthy co-twins. Repertoire similarity did not differ between concordant and discordant twins, possibly due to limited statistical power. Distinction between different T cell subtypes could not be achieved in the analysis. Compared with healthy twins, IBD patients shared fewer clonotypes with other individuals, and the difference was most pronounced in patients with signs of disease activity.

The method behind the library was 5' RACE. Each TCR library was prepared from about 4,000 ng of total RNA. cDNA was synthesized with SMARTScribe reverse transcriptase in eight separate reactions per sample. Unique molecular identifiers containing a 6-nucleotide sample barcode were introduced through template switching during cDNA synthesis. Amplification of TCRalpha and TCRbeta cDNA involved two nested PCRs of approximately 16 and 9 cycles, and each PCR was followed by bead purification. Before amplification, cDNA was treated with uracil DNA-glycosylase and purified using the QIAquick PCR purification kit. The second PCR was the step at which Illumina TruSeq-compatible adapters and sample-specific barcodes were added. TapeStation and Qubit were used to check library quality and concentration, and 5 to 6.5 ng of each library was pooled. The pooled libraries were sequenced with 2 x 100 bp reads and custom sequencing primers on an Illumina HiSeq2500 single-index Rapid Run. In the authors' own workflow: UMI-based consensus assembly with MiGEC version 1.2.6 was used to correct PCR and sequencing errors. MiXCR version 2.1.1 handled V(D)J alignment, clonotype assembly and CDR3 extraction. Normalisation of gene usage, clonotype sharing and MAIT/NKT TCR abundance was achieved by analysing the top 1000, 10 000 and 20 000 clonotypes per sample. After downsampling to 27 000 UMIs, diversity was calculated as the inverse Simpson index using the vegan R package. Paired Mann-Whitney U tests were applied to discordant twin pairs, with Benjamini-Hochberg correction for multiple testing. One entry per CDR3 protein sequence results from the TCRdb reprocessing of the reads, with DNA left out. These V and J calls originate from TCRdb's pipeline instead of the authors' own analysis. The table kept for this sample lists some 210,000 distinct CDR3 sequences. Around 1.5% of the sample rests with the top ten.

Sequenced material: blood. The sequence was obtained from a human donor with ulcerative colitis or Crohn's disease, or a healthy co-twin of an affected twin (not recorded which). The rearranged chain carries TRBV5-1 and TRBJ1-4; TCRdb's D call, TRBD1, is unchecked because there is no DNA. The CDR3 region has the sequence CASSEGQGATNEKLFF.